These 18 T cell receptor beta chains originate from one sample sequenced in a study of cytomegalovirus exposure and HLA in healthy donors. Researchers ran the PCR with 60 Vbeta and 13 Jbeta primers. Profiled with immunoSEQ multiplex PCR; TCRdb holds only in-frame clones, not every one. The sample shows about 200,000 clones, 75% to 85% of them seen only once. Sequencing was performed on PBMCs. These receptors were collected from a woman aged 45-59 years in good health and CMV-seronegative.

V and J are TRBV7-9 and TRBJ1-2; 10 bases are shared with TRBD1. The CDR3 consists of 18 residues. The V gene end was trimmed by 1 base and the J gene end by 2 bases; junction bases not matched to a gene: 10. The germline V gene encodes CDR1 SEHNR and CDR2 FQNEAQ (reference sequence). The CDR3 DNA reads TGTGCCAGCAGCTTAGGACAGGGGGCACTTGCGCTGAACTATGGCTACACCTTC. This translates into CASSLGQGALALNYGYTF.

V and J are TRBV28 and TRBJ2-1; 10 bases fit TRBD2. Germline CDR1 reads MDHEN; CDR2 reads SYDVKM. The trim removed 2 bases at V and 4 bases at J, leaving 5 bases unmatched. The CDR3 loop spans 16 amino acids. CDR3 region: CASSLMGTSVYNEQFF. The DNA for the CDR3 is TGTGCCAGCAGTTTAATGGGGACTAGCGTATACAATGAGCAGTTCTTC. The variable domain in full, completed from reference TRBV28 and TRBJ2-1, reads DVKVTQSSRYLVKRTGEKVFLECVQDMDHENMFWYRQDPGLGLRLIYFSYDVKMKEKGDIPEGYSVSREKKERFSLILESASTNQTSMYLCASSLMGTSVYNEQFFGPGTRLTVL.

The chain employs TRBV5-1 and TRBJ2-1; 12 bases are a match to TRBD2. The CDR3 is 16 amino acids. V was pared by 1 base and J by 6 bases, with 5 bases of the junction left unmatched. Germline loops: CDR1 SGHRS, CDR2 YFSETQ. The DNA of the CDR3 is TGCGCCAGCAGCTTGTCGGCTAGCGGGAGGGCCAATGAGCAGTTCTTC. As protein: CASSLSASGRANEQFF.

In regard to this clone: The sample carries other DNA sequences with the same CDR3. The V and J genes are TRBV27 and TRBJ2-5; D unresolved. This CDR3 spans 12 amino acids. CDR1 is MNHEY, CDR2 SMNVEV, per germline (reference sequence). The V gene lost 2 bases and the J gene lost 4 bases, with 5 bases spanning the gap. The CDR3 DNA reads as TGTGCCAGCAGTTTAACGGGAGAGACCCAGTACTTC. Its protein product is CASSLTGETQYF.

V is TRBV19 and J is TRBJ2-1; 10 bases are a match to TRBD1. Losses at the gene ends were 6 bases for V and 1 base for J; bases not matched to a gene: 3. This CDR3 region has 15 residues. Germline assignment: CDR1 LNHDA and CDR2 SQIVND (reference sequence). The CDR3 protein is CASRKGQGSYNEQFF. For the CDR3, the DNA is TGTGCCAGTAGAAAGGGACAGGGGTCCTACAATGAGCAGTTCTTC. The full variable domain, rest sourced from reference TRBV19 and TRBJ2-1, is DGGITQSPKYLFRKEGQNVTLSCEQNLNHDAMYWYRQDPGQGLRLIYYSQIVNDFQKGDIAEGYSVSREKKESFPLTVTSAQKNPTAFYLCASRKGQGSYNEQFFGPGTRLTVL.

This clone was recorded a few times. The chain uses TRBV29-1 and TRBJ2-1; TRBD1 matches 7 bases. CDR3 length equals 18 residues. In germline, CDR1 is SQVTM, CDR2 ANQGSEA. The V segment lost 7 bases and the J segment 7 bases; nucleotides outside the gene matches: 25. Written as DNA, the CDR3 is TGCAGCGCTTGGGCCGGTTGGGGGACAGAAATAGTGAAGAATGAGCAGTTCTTC. This encodes CSAWAGWGTEIVKNEQFF.

For the CDR3, the DNA is TGTGCCAGCAGCACGGGCTATGGCTACACCTTC. Its translation: CASSTGYGYTF. The rearrangement joins TRBV27 to TRBJ1-2; D is uncertain. The germline CDR1 and CDR2 sequences are MNHEY and SMNVEV (reference sequence). The CDR3 is 11 residues long. Trimming stripped 6 bases from V and 4 bases from J, with 6 bases between.

The J gene is TRBJ1-3, the V gene TRBV27; D is unresolved. CDR1 is MNHEY and CDR2 is SMNVEV in the germline V gene (reference sequence). Trimming removed 1 base from V and 1 base from J, with 8 bases in between. This CDR3 has 15 residues. The chain's CDR3 is CASSLFRGSGNTIYF. The CDR3 DNA sequence: TGTGCCAGCAGTTTATTTCGGGGATCTGGAAACACCATATATTTT.

The CDR3 DNA is TGTGCCAGCAGCCTAGCGGGGACAGGTTCCGAGCAGTACTTC. Its protein product is CASSLAGTGSEQYF. The chain uses TRBV28 and TRBJ2-7, with a possible D match to TRBD2 (9 bases). The CDR3 spans 14 residues. V dropped 6 bases and J dropped 6 bases, with 18 bases sitting between them. Germline values: CDR1 MDHEN, CDR2 SYDVKM.

In regard to this clone: Other DNA sequences in the same sample also yield this CDR3. The chain links TRBV28 to TRBJ1-1; tentative D call: TRBD1 (6 bases). This CDR3 has 15 residues. Germline CDR1 and CDR2: MDHEN and SYDVKM. V lost 4 bases and J lost 0, with 12 bases in between. Here the CDR3 reads CASSSLDSMNTEAFF. The CDR3 DNA is TGTGCCAGCAGTTCTCTGGACAGCATGAACACTGAAGCTTTCTTT.

The V and J genes are TRBV7-6 and TRBJ2-7; 7 positions match TRBD1. The V and J ends lost 1 base and 8 bases, in that order; junction bases with no gene match: 14. Germline V gives CDR1 SGHVS, CDR2 FNYEAQ. This CDR3 is built from 16 residues. The CDR3 is CASSLGSGTAPLQQYF. In nucleotides, the CDR3 is TGTGCCAGCAGCTTAGGATCCGGGACAGCCCCCCTCCAGCAGTACTTC.

The V and J genes are TRBV27 and TRBJ2-4; D is possibly TRBD2 (5 bases). Germline CDR1 reads MNHEY; CDR2 reads SMNVEV (reference sequence). The V end was cut by 5 bases, the J end by 1 base, with 18 bases between. The CDR3 length is 17 residues. The CDR3 DNA follows: TGTGCCAGCAGTCATAGGGCGGGCGAGAGGGCCAAAAACATTCAGTACTTC. Amino acids: CASSHRAGERAKNIQYF.

This clone was counted between two and nine times. The J gene is TRBJ2-7, the V gene TRBV10-1; 11 bases line up with TRBD1. CDR3 length: 15 residues. Trimming at V came to 1 base and at J to 5 bases, leaving 4 bases not matched to a gene. Germline CDR1 and CDR2: WNHNN and SYGVQD (reference sequence). The CDR3 DNA is TGCGCCAGCAGTGAGTTACCGGGACAGGGGGACGAGCAGTACTTC. Amino acids: CASSELPGQGDEQYF.

The rearrangement joins TRBV11-2 to TRBJ2-2; D possibly corresponds to TRBD1 (6 bases). The V end was cut by 1 base, the J end by 2 bases, with 14 bases between. Germline CDR1 is SGHAT and CDR2 is FQNNGV. This CDR3 region has 17 residues. CDR3 DNA: TGTGCCAGCAGCTTAGGGGCTAACAGGGTCAACACCGGGGAGCTGTTTTTT. Protein product: CASSLGANRVNTGELFF.

This clone has more than one count but fewer than ten. The genes are TRBV15 and TRBJ1-2, with a tentative D call TRBD1 (6 bases). Trimming removed 0 bases from V and 10 bases from J, with 15 bases in between. The CDR3 consists of 14 residues. The germline CDR1 and CDR2 sequences are LNHNV and YYDKDF (reference sequence). DNA of the CDR3: TGTGCCACCAGCAGAGATAAATCAGGGACACCCTACACCTTC. This gives the protein CATSRDKSGTPYTF.

V gene TRBV30 combines with J gene TRBJ2-5; a weak D match, TRBD2 (7 bases). Germline CDR1 GTSNPN, CDR2 SVGIG (reference sequence). The CDR3 is made up of 13 amino acids. V was clipped by 0 bases and J by 5 bases, with 10 bases between them. The CDR3 DNA is TGTGCCTGGAGTGTACGGGGGGCTGAGACCCAGTACTTC. Encoded protein: CAWSVRGAETQYF. Together with reference TRBV30 and TRBJ2-5, the CDR3 gives the full variable domain: SQTIHQWPATLVQPVGSPLSLECTVEGTSNPNLYWYRQAAGRGLQLLFYSVGIGQISSEVPQNLSASRPQDRQFILSSKKLLLSDSGFYLCAWSVRGAETQYFGPGTRLLVL.

The chain joins TRBV4-1 to TRBJ2-7; TRBD1 might be the D (5 bases). Per the germline V gene, CDR1 is MGHRA and CDR2 is YSYEKL. Deletions cut 4 bases from V and 1 base from J, with 8 bases between. The CDR3 runs 13 residues. In nucleotides, the CDR3 is TGCGCCAGCAGCCGCCCAGGGTCCTACGAGCAGTACTTC. Protein product: CASSRPGSYEQYF.

In DNA, the CDR3 is TGCGCCAGCAGCCAAGATACCGCCCGGGTCTTCACTTTAACAGATACGCAGTATTTT. It encodes CASSQDTARVFTLTDTQYF. This chain links TRBV4-1 with TRBJ2-3; no firm D call. CDR1 and CDR2 from the germline V gene are MGHRA and YSYEKL. This CDR3 comprises 19 residues. V was clipped by 0 bases and J by 3 bases, with 22 bases between them.